A single sample is the source of the 2 T cell receptor beta chains below, sequenced in a study of resident and recirculating memory T cells in vitiligo. TCRdb's copy holds only in-frame clones and misses some; the assay was immunoSEQ multiplex PCR. The sample includes about 76,000 clones, about 92% of them seen just once. Sequencing was carried out using blood. These receptors came from a male donor with vitiligo.

The chain couples TRBV29-1 to TRBJ2-7; 8 bases align to TRBD2. The ends lost 4 bases at V and 7 bases at J; junction bases unmatched: 12. The CDR3 consists of 14 residues. Germline values: CDR1 SQVTM, CDR2 ANQGSEA. The CDR3 DNA follows: TGCAGCGTTGCAGTTGGTAGCGGGGCGGATGAGCAGTACTTC. It yields the protein CSVAVGSGADEQYF.

The chain joins TRBV10-3 to TRBJ2-2, with TRBD1 as a possible D gene (6 bases). V lost 4 bases and J 0 bases, leaving 12 bases between the germline ends. The CDR3 has 16 amino acids. CDR1 and CDR2 from the germline V gene are ENHRY and SYGVKD. DNA of the CDR3: TGTGCCATCAGTGGAGGGGGTTCGACGAACACCGGGGAGCTGTTTTTT. This gives the protein CAISGGGSTNTGELFF.